This TCR beta chain was recovered during a study of T cell responses to AZD1222 COVID-19 vaccine. Note on this clone: Its target is not known.

Overall study findings and caveats: An increase in Spike-specific TCR breadth and depth was observed after two AZD1222 doses. Among spike-specific TCRs, nearly half reportedly target unmutated variant regions. Spike was spanned by vaccine-associated CD4 TCRs, with dominance at 160-218 and 743-854.

Trimming removed 6 bases from V and 1 base from J, with 9 bases in between. CDR1 is SNHLY and CDR2 is FYNNEI in the germline V gene. The CDR3 has 13 amino acids. Only in-frame clones appear in the TCRdb table, and some are missing; sequencing was by immunoSEQ multiplex PCR. The data contain 250,000 to 300,000 clones, around 93% of them singletons. Second doses were pooled across both intervals (about 4 or about 12 weeks). The V and J genes are TRBV2 and TRBJ1-1; D gene ambiguous. The TCR was taken from an adult who received the AZD1222 COVID-19 vaccine. The source material was peripheral blood, sampled 28 days after the second AZD1222 dose. The CDR3 region is CASRDSRNTEAFF. CDR3 in DNA: TGTGCCAGCAGGGACTCCCGGAACACTGAAGCTTTCTTT.